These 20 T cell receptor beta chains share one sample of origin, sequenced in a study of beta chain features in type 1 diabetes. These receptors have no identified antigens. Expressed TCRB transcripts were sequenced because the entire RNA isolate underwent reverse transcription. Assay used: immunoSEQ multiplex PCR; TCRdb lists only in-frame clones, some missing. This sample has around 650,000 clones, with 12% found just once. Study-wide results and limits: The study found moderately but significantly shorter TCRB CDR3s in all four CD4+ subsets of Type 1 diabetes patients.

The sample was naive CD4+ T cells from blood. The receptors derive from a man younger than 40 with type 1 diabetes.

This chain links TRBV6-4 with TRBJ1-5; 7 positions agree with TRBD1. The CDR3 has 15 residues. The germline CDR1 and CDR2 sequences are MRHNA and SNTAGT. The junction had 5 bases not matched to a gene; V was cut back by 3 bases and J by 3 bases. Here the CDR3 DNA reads TGTGCCAGCAGTGAAAAGGGGGCCGACAATCAGCCCCAGCATTTT. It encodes CASSEKGADNQPQHF.

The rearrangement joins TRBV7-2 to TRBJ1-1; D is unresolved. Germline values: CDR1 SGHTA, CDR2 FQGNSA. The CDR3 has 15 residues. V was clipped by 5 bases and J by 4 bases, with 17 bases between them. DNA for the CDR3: TGTGCCAGCAGCCCCAGAGAGGGTTCATCCACTGAAGCTTTCTTT. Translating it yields CASSPREGSSTEAFF.

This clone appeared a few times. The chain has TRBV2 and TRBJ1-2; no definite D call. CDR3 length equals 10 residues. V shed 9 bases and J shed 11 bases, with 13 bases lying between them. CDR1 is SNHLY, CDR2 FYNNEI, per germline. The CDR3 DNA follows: TGTGCCAGGGCCGGGAACGGTTACACCTTC. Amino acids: CARAGNGYTF.

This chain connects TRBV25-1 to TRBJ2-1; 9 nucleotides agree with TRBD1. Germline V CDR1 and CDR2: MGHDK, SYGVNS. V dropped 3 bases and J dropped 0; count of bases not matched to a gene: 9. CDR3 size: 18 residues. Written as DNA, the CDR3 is TGTGCCAGCAGTGAGGTACCGGGACAGGGAAGCTCCTACAATGAGCAGTTCTTC. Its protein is CASSEVPGQGSSYNEQFF.

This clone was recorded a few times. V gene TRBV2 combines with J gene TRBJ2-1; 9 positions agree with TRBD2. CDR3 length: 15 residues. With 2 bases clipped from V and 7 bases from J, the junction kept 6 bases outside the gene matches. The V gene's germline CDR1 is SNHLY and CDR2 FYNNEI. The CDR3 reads CASSERRGGLNEQFF. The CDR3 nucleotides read TGTGCCAGCAGTGAACGGCGGGGGGGCCTTAATGAGCAGTTCTTC.

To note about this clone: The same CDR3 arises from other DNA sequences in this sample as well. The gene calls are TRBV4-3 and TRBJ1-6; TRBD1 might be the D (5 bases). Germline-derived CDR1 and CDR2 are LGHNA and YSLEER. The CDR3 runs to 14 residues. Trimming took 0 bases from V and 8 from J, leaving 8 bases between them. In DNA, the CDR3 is TGCGCCAGCAGCCAAGAGCGGGGGGATTCACCCCTCCACTTT. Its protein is CASSQERGDSPLHF.

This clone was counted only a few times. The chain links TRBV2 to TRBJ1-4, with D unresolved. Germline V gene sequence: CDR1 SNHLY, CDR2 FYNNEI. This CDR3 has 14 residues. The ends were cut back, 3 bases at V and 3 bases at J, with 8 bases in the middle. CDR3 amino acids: CASSEGLPNEKLFF. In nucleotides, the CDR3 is TGTGCCAGCAGTGAGGGGTTGCCTAATGAAAAACTGTTTTTT.

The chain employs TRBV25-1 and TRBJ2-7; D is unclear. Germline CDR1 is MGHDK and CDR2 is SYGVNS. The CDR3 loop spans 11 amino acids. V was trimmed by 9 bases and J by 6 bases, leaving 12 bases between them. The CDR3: CASKDASEQYF. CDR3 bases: TGTGCCAGTAAGGACGCCTCCGAGCAGTACTTC.

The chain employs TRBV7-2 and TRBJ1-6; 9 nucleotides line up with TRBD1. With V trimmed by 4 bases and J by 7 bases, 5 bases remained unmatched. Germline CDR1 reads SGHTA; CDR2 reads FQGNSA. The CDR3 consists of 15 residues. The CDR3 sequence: CASSSRQGENSPLHF. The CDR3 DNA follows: TGTGCCAGCAGCTCACGACAGGGGGAAAATTCACCCCTCCACTTT.

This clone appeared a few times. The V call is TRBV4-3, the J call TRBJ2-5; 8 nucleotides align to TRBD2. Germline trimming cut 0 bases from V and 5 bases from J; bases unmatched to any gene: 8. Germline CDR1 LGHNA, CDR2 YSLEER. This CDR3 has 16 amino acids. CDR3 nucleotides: TGCGCCAGCAGCCAAGAGTCGACGGGGGGGCAGGAGACCCAGTACTTC. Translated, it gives CASSQESTGGQETQYF.

CDR3 nucleotides: TGTGCCTGGAGTGATTTAGGCCCGGCCAGCTATGGCTACACCTTC. This gives the protein CAWSDLGPASYGYTF. This rearrangement joins TRBV30 to TRBJ1-2; D is unclear. V lost 1 base and J lost 4, with 16 bases in between. There are 15 residues in the CDR3. Germline V CDR1 and CDR2: GTSNPN, SVGIG (reference sequence). The full variable domain, completed using reference TRBV30 and TRBJ1-2, is SQTIHQWPATLVQPVGSPLSLECTVEGTSNPNLYWYRQAAGRGLQLLFYSVGIGQISSEVPQNLSASRPQDRQFILSSKKLLLSDSGFYLCAWSDLGPASYGYTFGSGTRLTVV.

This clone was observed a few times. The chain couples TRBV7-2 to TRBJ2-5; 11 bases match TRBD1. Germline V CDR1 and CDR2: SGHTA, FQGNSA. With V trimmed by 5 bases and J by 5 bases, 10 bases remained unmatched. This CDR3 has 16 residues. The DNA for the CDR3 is TGTGCCAGCAGCACCCGGACAGGGGGCTCTTGGGAGACCCAGTACTTC. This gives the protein CASSTRTGGSWETQYF.

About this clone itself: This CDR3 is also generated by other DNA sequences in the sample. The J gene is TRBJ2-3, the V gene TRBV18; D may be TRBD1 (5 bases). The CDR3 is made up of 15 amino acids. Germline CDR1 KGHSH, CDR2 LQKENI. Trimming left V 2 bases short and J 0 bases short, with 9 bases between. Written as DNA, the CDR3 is TGTGCCAGCTCACCATCGACAGATAGCACAGATACGCAGTATTTT. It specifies CASSPSTDSTDTQYF.

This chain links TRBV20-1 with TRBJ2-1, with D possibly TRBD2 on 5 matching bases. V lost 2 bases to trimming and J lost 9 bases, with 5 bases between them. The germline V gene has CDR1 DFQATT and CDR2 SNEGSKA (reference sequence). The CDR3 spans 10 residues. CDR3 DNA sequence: TGCAGTGCTAGACGGGGTGAGCAGTTCTTC. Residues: CSARRGEQFF.

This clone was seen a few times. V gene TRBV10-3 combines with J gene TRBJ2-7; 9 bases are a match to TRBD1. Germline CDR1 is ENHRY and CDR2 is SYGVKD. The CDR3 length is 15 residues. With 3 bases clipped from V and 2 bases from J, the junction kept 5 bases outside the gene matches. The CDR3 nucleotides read TGTGCCATCAGTGAACCGGGACAGGGAGCCTACGAGCAGTACTTC. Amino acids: CAISEPGQGAYEQYF.

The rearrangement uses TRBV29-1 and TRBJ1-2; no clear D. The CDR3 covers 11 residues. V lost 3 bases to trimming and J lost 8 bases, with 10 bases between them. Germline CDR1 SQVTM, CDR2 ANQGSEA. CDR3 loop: CSVEYMRGYTF. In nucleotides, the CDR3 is TGCAGCGTTGAGTACATGCGGGGCTACACCTTC.

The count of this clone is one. The CDR3 DNA sequence: TGTGCCAGCAGTGAAGCGCTTCTCAACTTCCCGGGTGAGCAGTACTTC. Residues: CASSEALLNFPGEQYF. This chain links TRBV2 with TRBJ2-7, with D unresolved. The germline V and J ends were trimmed by 0 bases and 7 bases, with 19 bases remaining between them. The CDR3 is made up of 16 amino acids. Germline values: CDR1 SNHLY, CDR2 FYNNEI.

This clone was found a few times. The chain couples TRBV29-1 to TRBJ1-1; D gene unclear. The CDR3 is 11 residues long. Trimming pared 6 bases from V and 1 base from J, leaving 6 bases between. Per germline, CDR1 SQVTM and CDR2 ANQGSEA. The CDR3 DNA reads TGCAGCGTCCCGGGGAACACTGAAGCTTTCTTT. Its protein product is CSVPGNTEAFF.

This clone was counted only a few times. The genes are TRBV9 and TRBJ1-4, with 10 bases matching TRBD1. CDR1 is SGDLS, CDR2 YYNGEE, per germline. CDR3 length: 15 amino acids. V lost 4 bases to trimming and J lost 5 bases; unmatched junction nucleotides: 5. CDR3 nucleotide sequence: TGTGCCAGCAGCAAAGACAGGGGGCGGAATGAAAAACTGTTTTTT. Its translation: CASSKDRGRNEKLFF. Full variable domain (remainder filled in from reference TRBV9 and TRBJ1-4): DSGVTQTPKHLITATGQRVTLRCSPRSGDLSVYWYQQSLDQGLQFLIQYYNGEERAKGNILERFSAQQFPDLHSELNLSSLELGDSALYFCASSKDRGRNEKLFFGSGTQLSVL.

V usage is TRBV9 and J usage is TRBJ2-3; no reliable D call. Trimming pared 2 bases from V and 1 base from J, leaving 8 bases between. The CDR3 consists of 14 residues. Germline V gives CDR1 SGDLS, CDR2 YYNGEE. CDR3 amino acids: CASSVHAGTDTQYF. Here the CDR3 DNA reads TGTGCCAGCAGCGTGCATGCCGGCACAGATACGCAGTATTTT.